These T cell receptor beta chains were read from a single sample in a study of a mutant IDH1 vaccine in newly diagnosed glioma. Clones were read by immunoSEQ multiplex PCR, and TCRdb kept only the in-frame ones, dropping some. The sample holds approximately 30,000 clones, roughly 80% seen once. Their antigen targets remain unknown. The material was PBMCs, obtained from a glioma patient whose treatment included an IDH1 peptide vaccine. Receptors originate from a young woman with glioma. CDR3s include the opening cysteine and the closing phenylalanine or tryptophan. The D gene is left open where the match is weak. Clone size is stated in some rows and not others, as once, few, many or a class when expanded.

CDR3nt	CDR3aa	v_gene	j_gene	d_gene	abundance
TGCGCCAGCAGCCCGGGACAGGGGGCAGGTGACACTGAAGCTTTCTTT	CASSPGQGAGDTEAFF	TRBV5-1	TRBJ1-1	TRBD1	-
TGTGCCAGCAGTCCCGGGACAGGGTACAATCAGCCCCAGCATTTT	CASSPGTGYNQPQHF	TRBV6-6	TRBJ1-5	TRBD1	-
TGCAGCGCCCCAGTAGCGGATCTCAATGAGCAGTTCTTC	CSAPVADLNEQFF	TRBV29-1	TRBJ2-1	-	medium-sized
TGTGCCAGCAGCTTAGATGAGGATACGCAGTATTTT	CASSLDEDTQYF	TRBV7-9	TRBJ2-3	-	-
TGTGCCATCAGTCTTTCCGGGACATCCATGAACACTGAAGCTTTCTTT	CAISLSGTSMNTEAFF	TRBV10-3	TRBJ1-1	-	-
TGCGCCAGCAGCCAAGGACTAGCGGCACCTACGCAGTATTTT	CASSQGLAAPTQYF	TRBV4-1	TRBJ2-3	TRBD2	-
TGCGCCAGCGAGGCAGGGGGTAATGAGCAGTTCTTC	CASEAGGNEQFF	TRBV5-1	TRBJ2-1	TRBD1	once
TGTGCCAGCAGCCAATCCGGGACGTCGAACACTGAAGCTTTCTTT	CASSQSGTSNTEAFF	TRBV7-2	TRBJ1-1	-	-
TGTGCCAGCAGTTCCGGACAGGGAAACTATGGCTACACCTTC	CASSSGQGNYGYTF	TRBV6-5	TRBJ1-2	TRBD1	-
TGTGCCAGCAGTTTTCACACAGATACGCAGTATTTT	CASSFHTDTQYF	TRBV6-6	TRBJ2-3	-	-
TGTGCCAGCAGCTTGGACCTCGGGACTGAAGCTTTCTTT	CASSLDLGTEAFF	TRBV5-6	TRBJ1-1	-	-
TGTGCCAGTAATCCCAGGGTTTCTTCTGAAAAACTGTTTTTT	CASNPRVSSEKLFF	TRBV19	TRBJ1-4	-	-
TGTGCCAGCAACAGGGGCACTAACTATGGCTACACCTTC	CASNRGTNYGYTF	TRBV19	TRBJ1-2	TRBD1	once
TGTGCCAGCAGTCCCGACAGGGGCACCTACGAGCAGTACTTC	CASSPDRGTYEQYF	TRBV6-5	TRBJ2-7	TRBD1	-
TGTGCCAGCAGCCAAGATCGGGGGCTGGGGACCGGGGAGCTGTTTTTT	CASSQDRGLGTGELFF	TRBV14	TRBJ2-2	-	medium-sized
TGCGCCAGCAGCCTGGATGGGGGGGCGATAGATGGCTACACCTTC	CASSLDGGAIDGYTF	TRBV5-1	TRBJ1-2	-	-
TGTGCCAGCAGCATTGGACTGAACACTGAAGCTTTCTTT	CASSIGLNTEAFF	TRBV11-3	TRBJ1-1	-	few
TGTGCCAGCAGACGGGACACTGAAGCTTTCTTT	CASRRDTEAFF	TRBV6-5	TRBJ1-1	-	-
TGTGCCAGCAGTGGTAGCGGGGGGGCCCAGAATGAGCAGTTCTTC	CASSGSGGAQNEQFF	TRBV6-1	TRBJ2-1	TRBD2	-
TGTGCCAGCAAGGGAGGTGACTATGGCTACACCTTC	CASKGGDYGYTF	TRBV2	TRBJ1-2	-	many
TGTGCCAGCAGCCTCGGACAGGGCGCTGGAAACACCATATATTTT	CASSLGQGAGNTIYF	TRBV7-8	TRBJ1-3	TRBD1	-
TGTGCCAGCAGCGTAGGGACTAGCGGGGCCAAAGAGACCCAGTACTTC	CASSVGTSGAKETQYF	TRBV9	TRBJ2-5	TRBD2	-
TGTGCCAGCAGTCCCGGGGGCTGGAGTGAAAAACTGTTTTTT	CASSPGGWSEKLFF	TRBV25-1	TRBJ1-4	-	-
TGTGCCGGCAGCTCGGGACGGAATAATGAAAAACTGTTTTTT	CAGSSGRNNEKLFF	TRBV5-4	TRBJ1-4	-	-
TGTGCCAGTAGTAGGGACAGGGGATATGAAAAACTGTTTTTT	CASSRDRGYEKLFF	TRBV19	TRBJ1-4	TRBD1	few
TGTGCCAGTAGTATGACAGCGGACTATGGCTACACCTTC	CASSMTADYGYTF	TRBV19	TRBJ1-2	-	-
TGCGCCACCACCGGGACAGGGGGCGAGCAGTACTTC	CATTGTGGEQYF	TRBV10-2	TRBJ2-7	TRBD1	few
TGTGCCAGCAGCGTAGGTTCGGGGGTCGGTTCACCCCTCCACTTT	CASSVGSGVGSPLHF	TRBV9	TRBJ1-6	-	-
TGTGCCAGCAACTTCAGGTGGGGGGGGTCGAACACTGAAGCTTTCTTT	CASNFRWGGSNTEAFF	TRBV7-9	TRBJ1-1	-	-
TGCAGCGTCCATCCGGGGAGCACTGAAGCTTTCTTT	CSVHPGSTEAFF	TRBV29-1	TRBJ1-1	-	-
TGTGCCAGCAGCTTAGTTCCAGCGGGGGTAGAGACCCAGTACTTC	CASSLVPAGVETQYF	TRBV7-8	TRBJ2-5	TRBD2	few
TGCGCCAGCAGCCCCGGACAGGGCCCCACCACTGAAGCTTTCTTT	CASSPGQGPTTEAFF	TRBV4-1	TRBJ1-1	TRBD1	-
TGTGCCAGCAGTCCACTAGGGGCATATGGCTACACCTTC	CASSPLGAYGYTF	TRBV25-1	TRBJ1-2	-	-
TGCGCCAGCAGCTTGGCGACAGGGGCCCAGCCCCAGCATTTT	CASSLATGAQPQHF	TRBV5-1	TRBJ1-5	TRBD1	once
TGTGCCAGCAGCTTCGGGGGGGCGGGAAACATTCAGTACTTC	CASSFGGAGNIQYF	TRBV5-6	TRBJ2-4	TRBD2	-
TGTGCCAGTAGGACGGACAGGGGTTTAGTCGGCGAGCAGTACTTC	CASRTDRGLVGEQYF	TRBV19	TRBJ2-7	TRBD1	-
TGTGCCAGCAGCTTAGTTTGGCCCCCCCGGACAGATACGCAGTATTTT	CASSLVWPPRTDTQYF	TRBV7-2	TRBJ2-3	-	-
TGTGCCAGCAGCTTGGTACTTCCGAACGAGCAGTACTTC	CASSLVLPNEQYF	TRBV5-6	TRBJ2-7	-	-
TGTGCCAGTACGGGGGGGCGTAATGAGCAGTTCTTC	CASTGGRNEQFF	TRBV19	TRBJ2-1	TRBD2	-
TGCGCCAGCAGCGTCCTCGGGACGGGGAATGAAAAACTGTTTTTT	CASSVLGTGNEKLFF	TRBV5-1	TRBJ1-4	-	-
TGTGCCATCAGTGAGGACCCTACCTACGAGCAGTACTTC	CAISEDPTYEQYF	TRBV10-3	TRBJ2-7	-	-
TGTGCCAGCAGCCTGGGGCTAGGGAATCAGCCCCAGCATTTT	CASSLGLGNQPQHF	TRBV5-4	TRBJ1-5	-	-
TGTGCCAGCAGATTTTCCGGGACGGCGCAGTACTTC	CASRFSGTAQYF	TRBV6-6	TRBJ2-7	-	-
TGTGCCAGCAGCTTAACTAGCGGCCCCTACAATGAGCAGTTCTTC	CASSLTSGPYNEQFF	TRBV7-2	TRBJ2-1	TRBD2	-
TGTGCCAGCAGCTTAAATCAACTAGCTAACTATGGCTACACCTTC	CASSLNQLANYGYTF	TRBV7-2	TRBJ1-2	-	-
TGTGCCTGGAGTGTAAGGGACAACGAGCAGTACTTC	CAWSVRDNEQYF	TRBV30	TRBJ2-7	-	once
TGTGCCAGTGTCGCAGGGGGCAATGGCTACACCTTC	CASVAGGNGYTF	TRBV19	TRBJ1-2	TRBD1	-
TGCGCCAGCAGCTTAGCGGGGCCTGCGTACGAGCAGTACTTC	CASSLAGPAYEQYF	TRBV5-1	TRBJ2-7	TRBD2	once
TGTGCCAGCAGTCCACGATACAACTATGGCTACACCTTC	CASSPRYNYGYTF	TRBV2	TRBJ1-2	-	-
TGTGCCAGCAGCTTCATTACAGGGGGTAATTCACCCCTCCACTTT	CASSFITGGNSPLHF	TRBV5-6	TRBJ1-6	TRBD1	-
TGTGCCAGCAGCCGGGACAGGGGTTATACCGGGGAGCTGTTTTTT	CASSRDRGYTGELFF	TRBV2	TRBJ2-2	TRBD1	few
TGTGCCAGCAGCTTGAGCAGGGCGGAGGGCTACACCTTC	CASSLSRAEGYTF	TRBV7-8	TRBJ1-2	-	-
TGTGCCAGCAGCCCGGGACAGAAAAATGAAAAACTGTTTTTT	CASSPGQKNEKLFF	TRBV19	TRBJ1-4	TRBD1	-